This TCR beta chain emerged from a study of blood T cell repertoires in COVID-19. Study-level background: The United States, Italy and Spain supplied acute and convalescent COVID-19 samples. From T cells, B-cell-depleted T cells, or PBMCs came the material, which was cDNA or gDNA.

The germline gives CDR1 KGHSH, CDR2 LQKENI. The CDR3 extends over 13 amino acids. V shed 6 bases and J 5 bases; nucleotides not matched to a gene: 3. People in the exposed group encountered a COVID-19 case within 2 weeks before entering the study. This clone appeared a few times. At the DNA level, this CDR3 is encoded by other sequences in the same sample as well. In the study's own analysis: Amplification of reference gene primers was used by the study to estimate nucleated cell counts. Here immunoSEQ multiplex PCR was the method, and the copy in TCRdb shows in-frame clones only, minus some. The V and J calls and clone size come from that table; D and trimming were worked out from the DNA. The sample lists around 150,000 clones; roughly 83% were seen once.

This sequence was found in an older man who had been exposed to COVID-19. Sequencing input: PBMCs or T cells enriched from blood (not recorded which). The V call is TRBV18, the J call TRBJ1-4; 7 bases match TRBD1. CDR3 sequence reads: CASSKGGNEKLFF. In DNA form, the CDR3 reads TGTGCCAGCTCGAAAGGGGGCAATGAAAAACTGTTTTTT.